The sample holds a few counts of the clone carrying this T cell receptor beta chain. This record belongs to a study of CD8 T cells in ankylosing spondylitis. CDR3 length: 15 residues. The junction had 2 bases not matched to a gene; V was cut back by 1 base and J by 2 bases. Germline V gene lookup returns CDR1 SQVTM and CDR2 ANQGSEA. TCRdb itself ran the 5' RACE reads through MiXCR, one entry per CDR3 protein. In the table there are 120,000 to 150,000 distinct CDR3 sequences, roughly 8% of which are singletons. Sequenced: synovial fluid, either unsorted or a sorted T cell fraction (not recorded which). The receptor was isolated from a male donor with ankylosing spondylitis. This sequence joins TRBV29-1 and TRBJ2-6; TRBD1 aligns across 7 bases. This chain's CDR3 is CSVEGQGAGANVLTF. DNA for the CDR3: TGCAGCGTTGAAGGACAGGGCGCTGGGGCCAACGTCCTGACTTTC.